The rows below give T cell receptor beta chains drawn from one sample of a study of cytomegalovirus exposure and HLA in healthy donors. Sequencing was performed with immunoSEQ multiplex PCR; in TCRdb, only in-frame clones are kept and a portion is missing. The table lists about 69,000 clones, about 74% of them singletons, with around 10% in the top ten. Sequenced material: PBMCs. The receptors shown here come from a woman in her fifties or sixties in good health and CMV-seropositive. Each CDR3 is given with its conserved first and last residue. Fields, in order: clone size, V gene, J gene, D gene, CDR3 protein, CDR3 DNA. D genes are given only for firm matches. The size entry is marked missing in some rows and otherwise reads once, few, many or a size class.

clone size: NA; V gene: TRBV6-5; J gene: TRBJ1-6; D gene: TRBD1; CDR3 protein: CASTLTGEGGSPLHF; CDR3 DNA: TGTGCCAGCACCCTAACAGGGGAAGGGGGTTCACCCCTCCACTTT
clone size: NA; V gene: TRBV30; J gene: TRBJ1-2; D gene: NA; CDR3 protein: CAWSVPGGYTF; CDR3 DNA: TGTGCCTGGAGTGTACCAGGTGGCTACACCTTC
clone size: NA; V gene: TRBV6-1; J gene: TRBJ1-3; D gene: NA; CDR3 protein: CASTSGPGNTIYF; CDR3 DNA: TGTGCCAGCACATCGGGTCCCGGAAACACCATATATTTT
clone size: NA; V gene: TRBV6-1; J gene: TRBJ1-3; D gene: NA; CDR3 protein: CASSELSSGAPGNTIYF; CDR3 DNA: TGTGCCAGCAGTGAACTTTCATCAGGGGCACCTGGAAACACCATATATTTT
clone size: NA; V gene: TRBV5-1; J gene: TRBJ1-1; D gene: TRBD1; CDR3 protein: CASSRQGDTEAFF; CDR3 DNA: TGCGCCAGCAGCCGACAGGGGGACACTGAAGCTTTCTTT
clone size: NA; V gene: TRBV4-1; J gene: TRBJ1-1; D gene: TRBD1; CDR3 protein: CASSQDPPQGGNTEAFF; CDR3 DNA: TGCGCCAGCAGCCAAGACCCCCCACAGGGGGGGAACACTGAAGCTTTCTTT
clone size: NA; V gene: TRBV7-9; J gene: TRBJ2-1; D gene: TRBD2; CDR3 protein: CASSARGGLYNEQFF; CDR3 DNA: TGTGCCAGCAGCGCGCGGGGGGGCCTCTACAATGAGCAGTTCTTC
clone size: NA; V gene: TRBV6-5; J gene: TRBJ1-1; D gene: TRBD1; CDR3 protein: CASSFGYRGNTEAFF; CDR3 DNA: TGTGCCAGCAGTTTCGGGTACAGGGGGAACACTGAAGCTTTCTTT
clone size: NA; V gene: TRBV6-1; J gene: TRBJ1-1; D gene: TRBD1; CDR3 protein: CASSPGQTNTEAFF; CDR3 DNA: TGTGCCAGCAGCCCGGGACAGACAAACACTGAAGCTTTCTTT
clone size: NA; V gene: TRBV6-5; J gene: TRBJ1-6; D gene: NA; CDR3 protein: CASRTPGQNSPLHF; CDR3 DNA: TGTGCCAGCAGAACGCCGGGACAAAATTCACCCCTCCACTTT
clone size: NA; V gene: TRBV4-2; J gene: TRBJ1-2; D gene: TRBD1; CDR3 protein: CASSQDPGDRRYGYTF; CDR3 DNA: TGTGCCAGCAGCCAAGATCCGGGGGACAGGAGATATGGCTACACCTTC
clone size: NA; V gene: TRBV27; J gene: TRBJ1-2; D gene: TRBD1; CDR3 protein: CASSLHGTDSNYGYTF; CDR3 DNA: TGTGCCAGCAGCCTCCACGGGACAGACTCTAACTATGGCTACACCTTC
clone size: NA; V gene: TRBV19; J gene: TRBJ1-1; D gene: NA; CDR3 protein: CASILSRDAFF; CDR3 DNA: TGTGCCAGTATTCTGTCGCGAGATGCTTTCTTT
clone size: NA; V gene: TRBV11-3; J gene: TRBJ1-3; D gene: TRBD1; CDR3 protein: CASSLFRGQGNTIYF; CDR3 DNA: TGTGCCAGCAGCTTATTCAGGGGGCAAGGAAACACCATATATTTT
clone size: NA; V gene: TRBV14; J gene: TRBJ1-1; D gene: NA; CDR3 protein: CASSQGRTGGVEAFF; CDR3 DNA: TGTGCCAGCAGCCAGGGAAGGACTGGAGGGGTTGAAGCTTTCTTT
clone size: NA; V gene: TRBV11-2; J gene: TRBJ1-1; D gene: NA; CDR3 protein: CASGRAGDNEAFF; CDR3 DNA: TGTGCGAGCGGTCGGGCAGGGGACAATGAAGCTTTCTTT
clone size: NA; V gene: TRBV11-3; J gene: TRBJ1-2; D gene: NA; CDR3 protein: CASSLGMAGSNYGYTF; CDR3 DNA: TGTGCCAGCAGCTTAGGTATGGCCGGGTCCAACTATGGCTACACCTTC
clone size: NA; V gene: TRBV19; J gene: TRBJ1-1; D gene: NA; CDR3 protein: CASSIYWGEAFF; CDR3 DNA: TGTGCCAGTAGTATTTATTGGGGCGAAGCTTTCTTT
clone size: few; V gene: TRBV5-6; J gene: TRBJ2-4; D gene: NA; CDR3 protein: CASSPIQGAKNIQYF; CDR3 DNA: TGTGCCAGCAGCCCCATCCAGGGGGCCAAAAACATTCAGTACTTC
clone size: NA; V gene: TRBV5-1; J gene: TRBJ2-1; D gene: NA; CDR3 protein: CASSLAGRRQPLSSYNEQFF; CDR3 DNA: TGCGCCAGCAGCTTGGCAGGTCGGAGGCAGCCGCTAAGTTCCTACAATGAGCAGTTCTTC
clone size: NA; V gene: TRBV10-3; J gene: TRBJ2-7; D gene: NA; CDR3 protein: CAIRPGTAGGEQYF; CDR3 DNA: TGTGCCATCAGGCCCGGGACCGCCGGGGGCGAGCAGTACTTC
clone size: NA; V gene: TRBV6-6; J gene: TRBJ1-5; D gene: NA; CDR3 protein: CASSRDPFNQPQHF; CDR3 DNA: TGTGCCAGCAGCCGGGATCCCTTCAATCAGCCCCAGCATTTT
clone size: NA; V gene: TRBV7-9; J gene: TRBJ2-5; D gene: NA; CDR3 protein: CASSLASGIETQYF; CDR3 DNA: TGTGCCAGCAGCTTAGCGTCAGGGATAGAGACCCAGTACTTC
clone size: NA; V gene: TRBV5-6; J gene: TRBJ1-2; D gene: NA; CDR3 protein: CASSLWMTQNYGYTF; CDR3 DNA: TGTGCCAGCAGCCTCTGGATGACACAGAATTATGGCTACACCTTC
clone size: few; V gene: TRBV6-1; J gene: TRBJ2-7; D gene: NA; CDR3 protein: CASSERSYEQYF; CDR3 DNA: TGTGCCAGCAGTGAGCGGTCCTACGAGCAGTACTTC
clone size: once; V gene: TRBV5-1; J gene: TRBJ2-2; D gene: TRBD1; CDR3 protein: CASSLRQGLNTGELFF; CDR3 DNA: TGCGCCAGCAGCTTGAGACAGGGGCTAAACACCGGGGAGCTGTTTTTT
clone size: NA; V gene: TRBV19; J gene: TRBJ1-4; D gene: NA; CDR3 protein: CASRSNWGGPEKKGKLFF; CDR3 DNA: TGTGCCAGTAGATCCAACTGGGGGGGGCCCGAGAAGAAGGGAAAACTGTTTTTT
clone size: NA; V gene: TRBV6-1; J gene: TRBJ1-6; D gene: TRBD1; CDR3 protein: CASITGQGGSPLHF; CDR3 DNA: TGTGCCAGCATTACGGGACAGGGGGGTTCACCCCTCCACTTT
clone size: NA; V gene: TRBV5-1; J gene: TRBJ1-6; D gene: TRBD1; CDR3 protein: CASTATGRSASPLHF; CDR3 DNA: TGCGCCAGCACAGCGACAGGGAGGAGCGCTTCACCCCTCCACTTT
clone size: once; V gene: TRBV30; J gene: TRBJ1-3; D gene: NA; CDR3 protein: CAWSVTWGDTIYF; CDR3 DNA: TGTGCCTGGAGTGTAACTTGGGGGGACACCATATATTTT
clone size: NA; V gene: TRBV7-2; J gene: TRBJ2-7; D gene: NA; CDR3 protein: CASSRGVDYEQYF; CDR3 DNA: TGTGCCAGCAGCCGCGGGGTAGATTACGAGCAGTACTTC